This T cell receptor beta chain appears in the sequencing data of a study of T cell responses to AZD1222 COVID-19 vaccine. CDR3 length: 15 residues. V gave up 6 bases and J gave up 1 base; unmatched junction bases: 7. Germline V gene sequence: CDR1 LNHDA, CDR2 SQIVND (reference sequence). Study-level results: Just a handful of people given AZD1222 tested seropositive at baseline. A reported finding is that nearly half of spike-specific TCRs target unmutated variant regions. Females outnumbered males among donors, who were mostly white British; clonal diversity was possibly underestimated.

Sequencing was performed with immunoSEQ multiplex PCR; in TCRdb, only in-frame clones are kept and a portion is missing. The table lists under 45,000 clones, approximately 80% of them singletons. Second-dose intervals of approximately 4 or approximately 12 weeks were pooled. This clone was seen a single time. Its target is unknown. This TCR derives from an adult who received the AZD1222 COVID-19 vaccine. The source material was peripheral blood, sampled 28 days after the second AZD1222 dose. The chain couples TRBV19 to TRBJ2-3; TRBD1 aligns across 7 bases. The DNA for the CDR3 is TGTGCCAGTAGCCCAGGGGGTTTCGGCACAGATACGCAGTATTTT. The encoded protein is CASSPGGFGTDTQYF. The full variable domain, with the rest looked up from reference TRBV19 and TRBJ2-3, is DGGITQSPKYLFRKEGQNVTLSCEQNLNHDAMYWYRQDPGQGLRLIYYSQIVNDFQKGDIAEGYSVSREKKESFPLTVTSAQKNPTAFYLCASSPGGFGTDTQYFGPGTRLTVL.